Each of the 25 T cell receptor beta chains below was sequenced from the same sample in a study of identifying expanded T cells in peripheral blood. The table came from immunoSEQ multiplex PCR; TCRdb's copy has only in-frame clones and leaves some out. Here the sample spans 95,000 to 100,000 clones, 87% being singletons. The sequencing input was blood. These receptors were collected from a person aged 18 to 70 in good health.

The J gene is TRBJ1-6, the V gene TRBV25-1; D gene uncertain. The CDR3 length is 15 residues. The ends were cut back, 3 bases at V and 7 bases at J, with 13 bases in the middle. Germline V gives CDR1 MGHDK, CDR2 SYGVNS. The CDR3 protein is CASSDEVLGNSPLHF. Here the CDR3 DNA reads TGTGCCAGCAGTGACGAGGTCCTAGGAAATTCACCCCTCCACTTT.

This clone occurred once. The CDR3 nucleotides are TGCGCCAGCAAAAACAGGGCGTACCCCACAGATACGCAGTATTTT. Protein: CASKNRAYPTDTQYF. The rearrangement uses TRBV5-1 and TRBJ2-3, with a weak D call TRBD1 (6 bases). This CDR3 has 15 amino acids. Germline lookup yields CDR1 SGHRS and CDR2 YFSETQ. V shed 6 bases and J shed 2 bases, with 16 bases lying between them.

The rearrangement joins TRBV7-2 to TRBJ1-5, with D hard to call. There are 15 residues in the CDR3. From germline, CDR1 is SGHTA and CDR2 FQGNSA. V lost 0 bases and J lost 6, with 12 bases in between. Here the CDR3 reads CASSLASGGGQPQHF. In nucleotides, the CDR3 is TGTGCCAGCAGCTTAGCTTCTGGTGGTGGTCAGCCCCAGCATTTT.

The chain uses TRBV11-2 and TRBJ2-1, with D unresolved. Germline values: CDR1 SGHAT, CDR2 FQNNGV. The CDR3 spans 11 residues. Trimming shortened V by 2 bases and J by 15 bases, and 11 bases separated the two germline ends. CDR3 bases: TGTGCCAGCAGCTTAACCCGCCTTCTGTTCTTC. Protein product: CASSLTRLLFF.

This clone was found a few times. This sequence joins TRBV6-5 and TRBJ1-1, with 9 bases identical to TRBD1. CDR1 is MNHEY, CDR2 SVGAGI, per germline. The V and J ends lost 0 bases and 4 bases, in that order; junction bases with no gene match: 3. There are 15 residues in the CDR3. As DNA, the CDR3 is TGTGCCAGCAGTTACTCCCGACAGGGGGGCACTGAAGCTTTCTTT. It specifies CASSYSRQGGTEAFF.

The chain links TRBV11-2 to TRBJ1-4; a possible D gene is TRBD1 (6 bases). In germline, CDR1 is SGHAT, CDR2 FQNNGV. Trimming removed 3 bases at V and 5 bases at J, with 10 bases between. This CDR3 is 14 amino acids long. The CDR3: CASSFNQGNEKLFF. The CDR3 nucleotides are TGTGCCAGCAGCTTTAACCAGGGGAATGAAAAACTGTTTTTT.

This rearrangement joins TRBV5-8 to TRBJ2-5; possible D gene TRBD1, 6 bases. V was clipped by 4 bases and J by 7 bases, with 17 bases between them. The CDR3 is 14 amino acids. The V gene's germline CDR1 is SGHTS and CDR2 YDEGEE. CDR3 residues: CASSLLSGVGTQYF. The CDR3 DNA reads TGTGCCAGCAGCCTACTGTCAGGGGTTGGGACCCAGTACTTC.

This clone appeared once. V gene TRBV7-9 combines with J gene TRBJ1-4; D is possibly TRBD1 (5 bases). Trimming stripped 6 bases from V and 7 bases from J, with 21 bases between. Germline CDR1 and CDR2: SEHNR and FQNEAQ (reference sequence). The CDR3 is 16 amino acids. This CDR3 reads CASSSGRAGKGEKLFF. The CDR3 region has the DNA TGTGCCAGCAGTTCAGGGCGGGCAGGGAAGGGTGAAAAACTGTTTTTT.

This chain links TRBV6-5 with TRBJ1-2; D gene unclear. Germline V gives CDR1 MNHEY, CDR2 SVGAGI. The CDR3 extends over 12 amino acids. V lost 4 bases, J lost 9 bases, and 12 bases lay in between. The CDR3, as DNA: TGTGCCAGCAGTTCTAGGTCTGGGAGCTACACCTTC. It codes for CASSSRSGSYTF.

The rearrangement links TRBV28 to TRBJ1-5, with 9 bases lining up with TRBD1. Germline trimming cut 6 bases from V and 7 bases from J; bases unmatched to any gene: 13. Germline values: CDR1 MDHEN, CDR2 SYDVKM. The CDR3 sequence is 16 residues long. In nucleotides, the CDR3 is TGTGCCAGCAGAGGCAACACAGGGGGCAGGGGACAGCCCCAGCATTTT. This encodes CASRGNTGGRGQPQHF.

This clone was seen only a few times. The rearrangement links TRBV7-8 to TRBJ1-3; D is unresolved. The CDR3 has 11 residues. Trimming shortened V by 8 bases and J by 4 bases, and 6 bases separated the two germline ends. The germline CDR1 and CDR2 sequences are SGHVS and FQNEAQ. CDR3 coding DNA: TGTGCCAGCCATCAGGGAAACACCATATATTTT. Amino acids: CASHQGNTIYF.

V and J are TRBV14 and TRBJ2-5; 7 bases match TRBD2. This CDR3 has 16 amino acids. The V segment lost 5 bases and the J segment 4 bases; nucleotides outside the gene matches: 13. From germline, CDR1 is SGHDN and CDR2 FVKESK. The CDR3 coding sequence is TGTGCCAGCAGCTTTCGCCCCAGCGGGGCCCGAGAGACCCAGTACTTC. This encodes CASSFRPSGARETQYF.

The chain couples TRBV7-2 to TRBJ2-1, with D possibly being TRBD1 (6 bases). CDR3 size: 16 residues. V gave up 5 bases and J gave up 2 bases, with 16 bases separating them. Germline-derived CDR1 and CDR2 are SGHTA and FQGNSA. In DNA, the CDR3 is TGTGCCAGCAGCCTGTGGGACACGACCCCCTACAATGAGCAGTTCTTC. Its protein is CASSLWDTTPYNEQFF.

The chain uses TRBV6-5 and TRBJ1-2; 8 bases are a match to TRBD1. V shed 6 bases, J shed 7 bases, and the junction held 7 bases outside the gene matches. CDR3 length: 13 residues. Germline V gene data show CDR1 as MNHEY and CDR2 as SVGAGI. CDR3 DNA: TGTGCCAGCAGCCACGGACAGGGCTTTGGCTACACCTTC. Protein: CASSHGQGFGYTF.

The genes are TRBV7-2 and TRBJ2-7; D remains ambiguous. The germline CDR1 and CDR2 sequences are SGHTA and FQGNSA. The CDR3 covers 19 residues. V shed 8 bases and J shed 5 bases, with 34 bases lying between them. The CDR3 sequence: CASATLNVHSGSAPNEQYF. CDR3 nucleotides: TGTGCCAGCGCCACCTTAAACGTACACAGTGGATCAGCCCCAAACGAGCAGTACTTC.

The V and J genes are TRBV4-1 and TRBJ2-1, with TRBD1 identical over 7 bases. Germline CDR1 and CDR2: MGHRA and YSYEKL. The CDR3 consists of 17 residues. V dropped 0 bases and J dropped 0; count of bases not matched to a gene: 5. The CDR3 loop reads CASSQEGAGGSYNEQFF. The CDR3 nucleotides are TGCGCCAGCAGCCAAGAGGGGGCAGGGGGCTCCTACAATGAGCAGTTCTTC.

This chain links TRBV5-4 with TRBJ1-2, with D perhaps TRBD1 (6 bases). The CDR3 has 15 amino acids. The ends were cut back, 4 bases at V and 4 bases at J, with 17 bases in the middle. The germline V gene encodes CDR1 SGHNT and CDR2 YYREEE (reference sequence). The CDR3 here is CASSHMGGPGYGYTF. DNA for the CDR3: TGTGCCAGCAGCCACATGGGGGGGCCGGGCTATGGCTACACCTTC.

This clone appeared a single time. The chain links TRBV7-2 to TRBJ2-3, with D possibly being TRBD2 (6 bases). Trimming shortened V by 5 bases and J by 2 bases, and 14 bases separated the two germline ends. Germline CDR1 reads SGHTA; CDR2 reads FQGNSA. The CDR3 totals 15 residues. Here the CDR3 DNA reads TGTGCCAGCAGCCGAGGACGGGGGTTCACAGATACGCAGTATTTT. This codes for CASSRGRGFTDTQYF.

The chain carries TRBV4-1 and TRBJ1-5; TRBD1 might be the D (5 bases). The V and J ends lost 4 bases and 4 bases respectively, with 14 bases between them. The CDR3 runs to 15 residues. Germline assignment: CDR1 MGHRA and CDR2 YSYEKL. Written as DNA, the CDR3 is TGCGCCAGCAGCCCAGGGACGGTTCAAAATCAGCCCCAGCATTTT. Protein sequence: CASSPGTVQNQPQHF.

The chain links TRBV6-6 to TRBJ1-1, with 8 bases aligning to TRBD1. This CDR3 spans 13 amino acids. Germline CDR1 is MNHNY and CDR2 is SVGAGI (reference sequence). Trimming removed 6 bases from V and 2 bases from J; junction bases left unmatched: 2. This CDR3 is CASSPGGNTEAFF. CDR3 bases: TGTGCCAGCAGCCCAGGGGGCAACACTGAAGCTTTCTTT.

This rearrangement joins TRBV21-1 to TRBJ2-2; the table's D call TRBD2 went unverified against the DNA. TRBV21-1 is classified as a pseudogene. The CDR3 sequence is 21 residues long. The DNA for the CDR3 is TGTGCCAGCAGACAAACTCCGAAGGGCTGTGGAGCGGGGGGCGACACCGGGGAGCTGTTTTTT. Protein product: CASRQTPKGCGAGGDTGELFF.

About this clone: Different DNA sequences within this sample yield the same CDR3. The chain has TRBV4-3 and TRBJ2-7, with D possibly matching TRBD2 (6 bases). V dropped 0 bases and J dropped 2 bases, with 14 bases sitting between them. From germline, CDR1 is LGHNA and CDR2 YSLEER. This CDR3 is 16 amino acids long. Here the CDR3 DNA reads TGCGCCAGCAGCCAAGAATGGGGAGGCGGGACCTACGAGCAGTACTTC. Amino acids: CASSQEWGGGTYEQYF.

The chain has TRBV7-2 and TRBJ1-2, with 9 positions matching TRBD1. Unmatched junction bases numbered 9, after V lost 0 bases and J lost 4 bases. Germline V lookup: CDR1 SGHTA, CDR2 FQGNSA. This CDR3 spans 17 amino acids. The DNA for the CDR3 is TGTGCCAGCAGCTTAGCCGGGACAGGGAGCACTTCCTATGGCTACACCTTC. Translation: CASSLAGTGSTSYGYTF.

The chain recombines TRBV6-5 with TRBJ2-7; D not resolved. The CDR3 contains 11 residues. Germline CDR1 is MNHEY and CDR2 is SVGAGI. Trimming cost V 6 bases and J 4 bases, with 7 bases left between them. CDR3 region: CASSDIYEQYF. The CDR3 nucleotides read TGTGCCAGCAGCGATATATACGAGCAGTACTTC.

This chain uses TRBV7-2 with TRBJ2-7; D remains ambiguous. From germline, CDR1 is SGHTA and CDR2 FQGNSA. The V gene lost 4 bases and the J gene lost 0 bases, with 19 bases spanning the gap. The CDR3 contains 17 residues. The CDR3 region is CASSSSLLTPRSYEQYF. The CDR3 DNA reads TGTGCCAGCAGCTCCAGCCTCTTGACACCACGCTCCTACGAGCAGTACTTC.